These T cell receptor beta chains were read from a single sample in a study of shared clonotypes between healthy human individuals. The assay was immunoSEQ multiplex PCR, and TCRdb's table has in-frame clones only and misses some. Of around 650,000 clones in the sample, roughly 96% were seen once. Sequenced input: naive CD8+ T cells sorted from blood. The receptors stem from a woman aged 25-40 years in good health. The CDR3 runs from the conserved cysteine through the conserved F or W. Each record gives: V gene, J gene, clone size, D gene, CDR3 DNA, CDR3 protein. D genes are given only for firm matches. Expanded clones are given a class, and other clones once, few, many or no size at all.

V: TRBV27
J: TRBJ1-1
size: -
D: -
DNA: TGTGCCAGCAGTTTATCCGGGGCTGGCACTGGAGCTTTCTTT
CDR3: CASSLSGAGTGAFF

V: TRBV27
J: TRBJ2-7
size: -
D: -
DNA: TGTGCCAGCAGTCCCGCGGGCGTTAAATACGAGCAGTACTTC
CDR3: CASSPAGVKYEQYF

V: TRBV4-1
J: TRBJ2-2
size: -
D: -
DNA: TGCGCCAGCAGCCAGGACTTTACCGGGGAGCTGTTTTTT
CDR3: CASSQDFTGELFF

V: TRBV10-2
J: TRBJ1-2
size: -
D: -
DNA: TGCGCCAGCAGTGAGTCGAACGGGTGGGATGGCTACACCTTC
CDR3: CASSESNGWDGYTF

V: TRBV9
J: TRBJ1-4
size: -
D: -
DNA: TGTGCCAGCAGCGAGGAAAGGGCGGCAGGTGAAAAACTGTTTTTT
CDR3: CASSEERAAGEKLFF

V: TRBV19
J: TRBJ2-1
size: -
D: -
DNA: TGTGCCTCAGGGGACTCTGACTACAATGAGCAGTTCTTC
CDR3: CASGDSDYNEQFF

V: TRBV5-6
J: TRBJ1-2
size: -
D: -
DNA: TGTGCCACCCGAGGAAAGACAGGCGACTATGGCTACACCTTC
CDR3: CATRGKTGDYGYTF

V: TRBV2
J: TRBJ2-1
size: -
D: TRBD2
DNA: TGTGCCAGCAGGTGGCAAGCGGGAGTCATTGGTGAGCAGTTCTTC
CDR3: CASRWQAGVIGEQFF

V: TRBV5-5
J: TRBJ2-4
size: -
D: -
DNA: TGTGCCAGCAGCTTCAGTGGGTGGAATGAGATAGCCAAAAACATTCAGTACTTC
CDR3: CASSFSGWNEIAKNIQYF

V: TRBV30
J: TRBJ2-3
size: -
D: -
DNA: TGTGCCTGGAGTGTATCCCCTGGCACAGATACGCAGTATTTT
CDR3: CAWSVSPGTDTQYF

V: TRBV19
J: TRBJ1-2
size: few
D: -
DNA: TGTGCCAGTAGTTACGGGAACTATGGCTACACCTTC
CDR3: CASSYGNYGYTF

V: TRBV29-1
J: TRBJ2-2
size: -
D: -
DNA: TGCAGCGTTCCTGGCAGGACGAACACCGGGGAGCTGTTTTTT
CDR3: CSVPGRTNTGELFF

V: TRBV21-1
J: TRBJ1-3
size: -
D: -
DNA: TGTGCCAGCAGCAAAATAGAATTCGGGGACAGTTACCTCTCTGGAAACACCATATATTTT
CDR3: CASSKIEFGDSYLSGNTIYF

V: TRBV19
J: TRBJ1-2
size: -
D: TRBD1
DNA: TGTGCCAGTGGCGGGGCAGGGGGCAATAGAAACTATGGCTACACCTTC
CDR3: CASGGAGGNRNYGYTF

V: TRBV5-4
J: TRBJ1-4
size: -
D: -
DNA: TGTGCCAGCAGCGCCACAGGCAATGAAAAACTGTTTTTT
CDR3: CASSATGNEKLFF

V: TRBV27
J: TRBJ2-1
size: -
D: TRBD2
DNA: TGTGCCAGCAGACCGGGACTAGCGGGAGGACTTCCTGAGCAGTTCTTC
CDR3: CASRPGLAGGLPEQFF

V: TRBV5-4
J: TRBJ2-1
size: -
D: -
DNA: TGTGCCAGCAGCTGGTCGGTCGACAATGAGCAGTTCTTC
CDR3: CASSWSVDNEQFF

V: TRBV13
J: TRBJ1-2
size: -
D: TRBD1
DNA: TGTGCCAGCAGCTCCCGACAGGGCCTCTATGGCTACACCTTC
CDR3: CASSSRQGLYGYTF

V: TRBV11-2
J: TRBJ2-5
size: once
D: TRBD2
DNA: TGTGCTGTGGGGGTAGGGGCAGCGGGAATCGAGACCCAGTACTTC
CDR3: CAVGVGAAGIETQYF

V: TRBV5-4
J: TRBJ2-7
size: -
D: -
DNA: TGTGCCAGCAGCCCGGAGGCCGTAGAACAGCAGTACTTC
CDR3: CASSPEAVEQQYF

V: TRBV10-1
J: TRBJ2-7
size: -
D: -
DNA: TGCGCCAGCAGCCAGGGACTGTACGGGAACTACGAGCAGTACTTC
CDR3: CASSQGLYGNYEQYF

V: TRBV19
J: TRBJ2-7
size: -
D: TRBD2
DNA: TGTGCCAGTAGTATTTCGGGACTAGCGCCCTACGAGCAGTACTTC
CDR3: CASSISGLAPYEQYF

V: TRBV29-1
J: TRBJ1-1
size: -
D: -
DNA: TGCAGCGTTGTCAGGGCAGGCAACACTGAAGCTTTCTTT
CDR3: CSVVRAGNTEAFF

V: TRBV6-6
J: TRBJ2-7
size: -
D: TRBD1
DNA: TGTGCCAGCAGTCCTGGGACAGGGGAGGACGAGCAGTACTTC
CDR3: CASSPGTGEDEQYF